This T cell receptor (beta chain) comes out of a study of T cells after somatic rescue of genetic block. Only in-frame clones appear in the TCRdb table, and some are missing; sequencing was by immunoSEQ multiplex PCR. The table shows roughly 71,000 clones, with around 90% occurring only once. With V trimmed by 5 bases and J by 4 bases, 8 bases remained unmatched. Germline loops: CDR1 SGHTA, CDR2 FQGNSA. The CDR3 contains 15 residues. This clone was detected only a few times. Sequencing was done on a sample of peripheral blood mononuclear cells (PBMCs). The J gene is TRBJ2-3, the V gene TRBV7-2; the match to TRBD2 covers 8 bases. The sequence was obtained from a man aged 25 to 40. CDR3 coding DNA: TGTGCCAGCAGCACCATAGCGGGGAGGGCAGATACGCAGTATTTT. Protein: CASSTIAGRADTQYF.